The clone carrying this TCR beta chain was seen ten or more times. Its antigen is not known. Time point here: newly diagnosed GD, antithyroid drugs for less than 3 months. PBMCs provided the RNA from which the TCR library was made. CDR3 regions were amplified by Arm-PCR using iRepertoire HTBI primers to build TCR beta libraries. TCRdb reprocessed the multiplex PCR reads via MiXCR and lists one record per CDR3 protein. The sample contains approximately 350,000 distinct CDR3 sequences, 15% to 20% of which appear only once. Germline values: CDR1 SEHNR, CDR2 FQNEAQ (reference sequence). The CDR3 length is 15 residues. V lost 1 base and J 5 bases, leaving 14 bases between the germline ends. This entry belongs to a study of regulatory T cells in long-lasting Graves disease. Study results and limitations: Fewer public clonotypes were shared by new patients (just under 1,000) than by persistent patients (approximately 2,700).

The sample also formed part of further work on T cells in Graves' hyperthyroidism and ophthalmopathy.

The gene calls are TRBV7-9 and TRBJ2-5; TRBD1 might be the D (5 bases). The TCR comes from a woman aged 18-29 years with Graves disease. Specimen: peripheral blood mononuclear cells (PBMCs), collected at new diagnosis, from a patient treated with antithyroid drugs. CDR3 sequence (DNA): TGTGCCAGCAGCTTAGGGACACTGGAAAGGGAGACCCAGTACTTC. Its protein is CASSLGTLERETQYF.